This T cell receptor (beta chain) came from a study of T-cell memory formation after mild COVID-19. Germline V gene sequence: CDR1 DFQATT, CDR2 SNEGSKA (reference sequence). CDR3 length: 14 amino acids. J lost 6 bases, V lost 4 bases, and 6 bases had no gene match. One entry per CDR3 protein, called by TCRdb with MiXCR from the 5' RACE reads. The repertoire holds around 430,000 distinct CDR3 sequences, roughly 15% seen once, with roughly 21% in the top ten. This receptor was obtained from a young man who had mild COVID-19 (a few samples of this study predate the infection). Cell type and time point are not known. V usage is TRBV20-1 and J usage is TRBJ1-5, with TRBD1 matching 10 bases. The source material was PBMCs or a T cell subset sorted from them (not recorded which). CDR3 in amino acids: CSATIRDRGQPQHF. In DNA, the CDR3 is TGCAGTGCTACCATAAGGGACAGGGGTCAGCCCCAGCATTTT.